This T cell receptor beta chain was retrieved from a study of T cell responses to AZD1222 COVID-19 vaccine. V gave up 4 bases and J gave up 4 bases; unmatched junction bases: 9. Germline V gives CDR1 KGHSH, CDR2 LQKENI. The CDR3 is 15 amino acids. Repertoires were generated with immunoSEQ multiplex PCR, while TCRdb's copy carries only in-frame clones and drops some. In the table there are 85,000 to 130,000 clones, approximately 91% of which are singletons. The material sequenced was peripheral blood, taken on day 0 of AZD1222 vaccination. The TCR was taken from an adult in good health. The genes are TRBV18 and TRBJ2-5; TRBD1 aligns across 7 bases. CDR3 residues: CASSLQTGDGETQYF. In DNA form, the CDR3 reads TGTGCCAGCTCACTACAAACAGGGGATGGAGAGACCCAGTACTTC.